This TCR beta chain derives from a study of blood T cell repertoires in COVID-19. Turning to the study itself: Acute-phase and convalescent COVID-19 samples originated in the United States, Italy and Spain. The analysed material was cDNA or gDNA that came from T cells, B-cell-depleted T cells, or PBMCs.

Enrolled through a virtual design, the participants were between roughly 18 and 95 years of age and came from some 25 US areas. Cohort 3 recovered donors had two negative PCRs, clearance, or symptom resolution. Here immunoSEQ multiplex PCR was the method, and the copy in TCRdb shows in-frame clones only, minus some. Among 150,000 to 200,000 clones listed, around 88% were seen once. The CDR3 extends over 15 amino acids. Between the trimmed V and J ends, which lost 5 bases and 0 bases, there was a span of 11 bases. Germline V gives CDR1 SGHVS, CDR2 FQNEAQ. The specimen was PBMCs or T cells enriched from blood (not recorded which). The source is a woman between 25 and 40 years old who had recovered from COVID-19. J is TRBJ1-5 and V is TRBV7-8; D not resolved. CDR3 bases: TGTGCCAGCAGCCAATATAGTGGTAGCAATCAGCCCCAGCATTTT. This translates into CASSQYSGSNQPQHF.